These 8 T cell receptor beta chains were sequenced from one sample in a study of radiotherapy plus CTLA-4 blockade in lung cancer. Generated by immunoSEQ multiplex PCR, the TCRdb table keeps only in-frame clones and is missing some. The sample consists of some 110,000 clones, about 80% of them appearing once. The sequencing here drew on peripheral blood, taken from a patient treated with radiotherapy plus ipilimumab. The receptors derive from a human donor with non-small cell lung cancer that progressed on radiotherapy plus ipilimumab. Some clones in this sample may be carry-over from other donors' samples.

This clone was detected only a few times. V and J are TRBV16 and TRBJ1-2; a possible D gene is TRBD1 (5 bases). CDR3 length equals 15 residues. The germline V and J ends were trimmed by 4 bases and 4 bases, with 16 bases remaining between them. The germline gives CDR1 KGHSY, CDR2 FQNENV. The CDR3: CASSPPQGSGYGYTF. The DNA for the CDR3 is TGTGCCAGCAGCCCCCCCCAGGGATCAGGCTATGGCTACACCTTC.

The chain joins TRBV5-1 to TRBJ1-1; D is ambiguous. Deletions cut 4 bases from V and 2 bases from J, with 12 bases between. Germline V gene data show CDR1 as SGHRS and CDR2 as YFSETQ. This CDR3 has 14 residues. CDR3 sequence: CASSPDAVNTEAFF. Here the CDR3 DNA reads TGCGCCAGCAGCCCTGATGCAGTAAACACTGAAGCTTTCTTT. Variable domain in full (rest from reference TRBV5-1 and TRBJ1-1): KAGVTQTPRYLIKTRGQQVTLSCSPISGHRSVSWYQQTPGQGLQFLFEYFSETQRNKGNFPGRFSGRQFSNSRSEMNVSTLELGDSALYLCASSPDAVNTEAFFGQGTRLTVV.

The chain is built from TRBV7-9 and TRBJ2-7; TRBD1 matches 8 bases. Germline trimming cut 0 bases from V and 1 base from J; bases unmatched to any gene: 8. The CDR3 covers 17 residues. The germline CDR1 and CDR2 sequences are SEHNR and FQNEAQ (reference sequence). CDR3 bases: TGTGCCAGCAGCTTAGCCGCAGGGGGCGCGGGATCCTACGAGCAGTACTTC. Protein sequence: CASSLAAGGAGSYEQYF.

This clone has only one observation. This chain joins TRBV5-4 and TRBJ2-2; perhaps TRBD2 as D (5 bases). The V gene lost 3 bases and the J gene lost 5 bases, with 11 bases spanning the gap. The V gene's germline CDR1 is SGHNT and CDR2 YYREEE (reference sequence). This CDR3 is 14 amino acids long. The CDR3 region is CASSSEGKTGELFF. CDR3 DNA sequence: TGTGCCAGCAGCTCCGAGGGTAAAACCGGGGAGCTGTTTTTT.

V and J are TRBV21-1 and TRBJ2-2; the D segment call TRBD1 is taken from the table without a DNA check. TRBV21-1 is deemed a pseudogene. The CDR3 runs 15 residues. The CDR3 region is CASSKDRERTGELFF. CDR3 in DNA: TGTGCCAGCAGCAAAGACAGGGAGAGGACCGGGGAGCTGTTTTTT.

J is TRBJ2-4 and V is TRBV9, with 8 positions matching TRBD1. Trimming cost V 4 bases and J 0 bases; bases outside gene matches: 9. The CDR3 contains 17 residues. The germline gives CDR1 SGDLS, CDR2 YYNGEE. CDR3 protein: CASSPGGYPLAKNIQYF. CDR3 nucleotides: TGTGCCAGCAGCCCAGGGGGCTACCCCTTAGCCAAAAACATTCAGTACTTC.

This clone occurred a few times. The rearrangement joins TRBV11-3 to TRBJ1-2; no firm D call. CDR3 length: 14 amino acids. V lost 2 bases and J lost 4, with 11 bases in between. Germline values: CDR1 SGHNT, CDR2 YENEEA. CDR3: CASSLLARPYGYTF. Written as DNA, the CDR3 is TGTGCCAGCAGCTTACTAGCCAGACCCTATGGCTACACCTTC. Looking up the rest from reference TRBV11-3 and TRBJ1-2 gives the full variable domain: EAGVVQSPRYKIIEKKQPVAFWCNPISGHNTLYWYLQNLGQGPELLIRYENEEAVDDSQLPKDRFSAERLKGVDSTLKIQPAELGDSAVYLCASSLLARPYGYTFGSGTRLTVV.

The chain is built from TRBV9 and TRBJ1-3, with no clear D. In germline, CDR1 is SGDLS, CDR2 YYNGEE. The CDR3 sequence is 14 residues long. The ends were cut back, 3 bases at V and 2 bases at J, with 9 bases in the middle. The CDR3 coding sequence is TGTGCCAGCAGCGATCAGTTGACTGGAAACACCATATATTTT. Translation gives CASSDQLTGNTIYF.